The clone carrying this TCR beta chain was found many times. The antigen is unknown. The TCR library protocol was used to attach unique molecular identifiers. These identifiers were attached to individual cDNA molecules. TCRdb reprocessed the 5' RACE reads via MiXCR and lists one record per CDR3 protein. This repertoire shows approximately 97,000 distinct CDR3 sequences, more than 9.5% found once; its top ten account for approximately 4.5%. This entry is derived from a study of early T cells in non-severe SARS-CoV-2 infection. Whole-study context: The input, bulk RNA from unsorted whole blood, was sequenced, and chains were unpaired.

Study conclusions and caveats: Anti-spike CD8 specificities were favored by VDJdb matching, whose results missed private and CD4 specificities.

This specimen was whole blood, taken at baseline. The sequence was obtained from an adult who was a healthcare worker with PCR-confirmed SARS-CoV-2 infection or an uninfected control (not recorded which).

This chain's CDR3 is CASAVISNSEQYF. The CDR3 nucleotides are TGTGCCAGCGCCGTGATCAGCAACTCCGAGCAGTACTTC. This rearrangement joins TRBV7-9 to TRBJ2-7; D gene ambiguous. From germline, CDR1 is SEHNR and CDR2 FQNEAQ (reference sequence). Trimming removed 8 bases from V and 6 bases from J, with 17 bases in between. There are 13 residues in the CDR3.